Following are 19 T cell receptor beta chains from one sample sequenced in a study of memory CD4+ T cells and cytomegalovirus serostatus (dated by TCRdb to between 2018 and 2020). Library preparation was by the immunoSEQ multiplex PCR assay. Not all clones reach the TCRdb copy of this immuneACCESS table, which keeps in-frame sequences only. Checked studies attribute under half of the gap to unresolved V genes and leave the rest unexplained. Present in this sample are over 50,000 clones, more than 75% of which were seen just once. The ten largest clones take up roughly 0.95% of the sample. A FACSAria II was used to sort memory CD4+ T cells, defined as single viable CD3+CD4+CD8-CD45RO+ cells. Sample: memory CD4+ T cells from blood. These receptors all come from an adult in good health and CMV-seronegative.

The chain couples TRBV11-2 to TRBJ2-1; possibly TRBD2 for D (7 bases). This CDR3 comprises 16 residues. Germline V gene sequence: CDR1 SGHAT, CDR2 FQNNGV. The ends were cut back, 5 bases at V and 7 bases at J, with 21 bases in the middle. CDR3 protein: CASSRATGRGWNEQFF. The CDR3 DNA reads TGTGCCAGCAGCCGCGCGACGGGGAGGGGGTGGAATGAGCAGTTCTTC.

This chain links TRBV4-1 with TRBJ2-1, with no clear D. The V end was cut by 3 bases, the J end by 8 bases, with 14 bases between. The length of the CDR3 is 14 residues. The V gene's germline CDR1 is MGHRA and CDR2 YSYEKL. The chain's CDR3 is CASSQNARGHEQFF. The CDR3, as DNA: TGCGCCAGCAGCCAGAACGCCCGAGGCCATGAGCAGTTCTTC.

This chain links TRBV18 with TRBJ2-6; no definite D call. Germline V gives CDR1 KGHSH, CDR2 LQKENI. CDR3 length: 18 residues. With 0 bases removed from V and 0 bases from J, the gap between germline ends came to 12 bases. The CDR3 nucleotides read TGTGCCAGCTCACCACCGCTCGGCGATAGCTCTGGGGCCAACGTCCTGACTTTC. Protein product: CASSPPLGDSSGANVLTF.

V is TRBV28 and J is TRBJ1-1; TRBD1 might be the D (5 bases). CDR1 and CDR2 (germline): MDHEN, SYDVKM. This CDR3 region has 14 residues. V was clipped by 6 bases and J by 5 bases, with 16 bases between them. The CDR3 coding sequence is TGTGCCAGCAGCTCAAGAGGACGGGGGACTGAAGCTTTCTTT. It codes for CASSSRGRGTEAFF.

The chain recombines TRBV12-1 with TRBJ1-2; TRBD1 is taken as the D call from the table, unchecked against the DNA. TRBV12-1 is tagged as a pseudogene. This CDR3 is 16 amino acids long. CDR3 region: CASSTAPGHENYGYTF. The CDR3 nucleotides read TGTGCCAGCAGCACCGCCCCGGGACACGAGAACTATGGCTACACCTTC.

The V gene is TRBV4-2, the J gene TRBJ1-1; D call uncertain. Between the trimmed V and J ends, which lost 4 bases and 4 bases, there was a span of 13 bases. CDR1 is LGHNA, CDR2 YNFKEQ, per germline. The CDR3 sequence is 14 residues long. The CDR3 is CASSLIRDVTEAFF. The DNA for the CDR3 is TGTGCCAGCAGCCTCATAAGGGATGTCACTGAAGCTTTCTTT.

This clone was detected a few times. The genes are TRBV6-5 and TRBJ1-1; D might be TRBD1 (6 bases). This CDR3 is built from 13 residues. Trimming removed 6 bases at V and 1 base at J, with 9 bases between. Germline V gene data show CDR1 as MNHEY and CDR2 as SVGAGI. The CDR3 nucleotides read TGTGCCAGCAGGGACAGTGCGAACACTGAAGCTTTCTTT. Residues: CASRDSANTEAFF.

The chain combines TRBV7-6 with TRBJ2-5; TRBD1 aligns across 9 bases. V shed 4 bases, J shed 4 bases, and the junction held 4 bases outside the gene matches. From germline, CDR1 is SGHVS and CDR2 FNYEAQ. The CDR3 has 14 residues. The CDR3 DNA reads as TGTGCCAGCAGCTCCGGGACAGGGTTAGAGACCCAGTACTTC. It specifies CASSSGTGLETQYF.

This clone was observed a single time. The conserved phenylalanine or tryptophan is not found at the CDR3 terminus, so this likely reflects a read error. V is TRBV5-1 and J is TRBJ1-1, with D possibly TRBD1 on 5 matching bases. The V end lost 3 bases, the J end lost 6 bases, and 12 bases lay between the germline ends. Germline CDR1 is SGHRS and CDR2 is YFSETQ. This CDR3 spans 13 amino acids. CDR3 sequence reads: CASSWGPEAEAFS. The CDR3 nucleotides are TGCGCCAGCAGCTGGGGCCCGGAAGCTGAAGCTTTCTCT.

This clone was found a few times. The rearrangement links TRBV10-3 to TRBJ1-1; D is perhaps TRBD1 (6 bases). Germline-derived CDR1 and CDR2 are ENHRY and SYGVKD. The CDR3 loop spans 12 amino acids. Trimming left V 3 bases short and J 11 bases short, with 13 bases between. Here the CDR3 DNA reads TGTGCCATCAGTGAAGGGGGGTGGGTCGCTTTCTTT. Encoded protein: CAISEGGWVAFF.

The gene calls are TRBV5-1 and TRBJ2-1; TRBD2 might be the D (5 bases). The CDR3 consists of 16 residues. CDR1 and CDR2 from the germline V gene are SGHRS and YFSETQ. Trimming stripped 0 bases from V and 0 bases from J, with 10 bases between. CDR3 coding DNA: TGCGCCAGCAGCTTGGGGGCAGGAGGCTCCTACAATGAGCAGTTCTTC. It encodes CASSLGAGGSYNEQFF.

The chain is built from TRBV20-1 and TRBJ1-1; D is undetermined. CDR1 is DFQATT and CDR2 is SNEGSKA in the germline V gene (reference sequence). Trimming removed 6 bases at V and 1 base at J, with 6 bases between. The length of the CDR3 is 11 residues. In DNA, the CDR3 is TGCAGTGCGGCCGAGAACACTGAAGCTTTCTTT. This gives the protein CSAAENTEAFF.

The chain recombines TRBV5-4 with TRBJ2-5, with D perhaps matching TRBD1 (6 bases). Germline CDR1 is SGHNT and CDR2 is YYREEE (reference sequence). The CDR3 extends over 13 amino acids. Trimming shortened V by 2 bases and J by 6 bases, and 11 bases separated the two germline ends. The CDR3 DNA sequence: TGTGCCAGCAGCTTTGCAGGGGAAAAGACCCAGTACTTC. This translates into CASSFAGEKTQYF.

On this clone itself: At the DNA level, this CDR3 is encoded by other sequences in the same sample as well. The chain uses TRBV9 and TRBJ1-3; D might be TRBD1 (5 bases). Per the germline V gene, CDR1 is SGDLS and CDR2 is YYNGEE. CDR3 length equals 16 residues. V lost 1 base and J 4 bases, leaving 15 bases between the germline ends. The DNA for the CDR3 is TGTGCCAGCAGCGTAAGAGGGGATCGCAGCGGAAACACCATATATTTT. It translates to CASSVRGDRSGNTIYF.

J is TRBJ2-6 and V is TRBV5-8; D perhaps matches TRBD2 (5 bases). This CDR3 has 16 residues. Germline assignment: CDR1 SGHTS and CDR2 YDEGEE. Trimming removed 3 bases from V and 1 base from J, with 11 bases in between. For the CDR3, the DNA is TGTGCCAGCAGCTCCCAGAGGGTTTCTGGGGCCAACGTCCTGACTTTC. Residues: CASSSQRVSGANVLTF. The full variable domain, with the rest looked up from reference TRBV5-8 and TRBJ2-6, is EAGVTQSPTHLIKTRGQQATLRCSPISGHTSVYWYQQALGLGLQFLLWYDEGEERNRGNFPPRFSGRQFPNYSSELNVNALELEDSALYLCASSSQRVSGANVLTFGAGSRLTVL.

The chain couples TRBV2 to TRBJ1-5, with TRBD1 identical over 10 bases. Germline CDR1 reads SNHLY; CDR2 reads FYNNEI. The ends lost 8 bases at V and 4 bases at J; junction bases unmatched: 8. The CDR3 has 15 amino acids. As DNA, the CDR3 is TGTGCCAGCGAAAGGGACAGGGGAAGGAATCAGCCCCAGCATTTT. Translating gives CASERDRGRNQPQHF.

V and J are TRBV9 and TRBJ2-2; 10 bases are a match to TRBD2. V dropped 0 bases and J dropped 6; count of bases not matched to a gene: 11. Germline-derived CDR1 and CDR2 are SGDLS and YYNGEE. CDR3 length equals 18 residues. CDR3 amino acids: CASSVDPSGRAKAGELFF. Written as DNA, the CDR3 is TGTGCCAGCAGCGTAGATCCCAGCGGGAGGGCAAAGGCCGGGGAGCTGTTTTTT. The complete variable domain, with remaining parts taken from reference TRBV9 and TRBJ2-2, reads DSGVTQTPKHLITATGQRVTLRCSPRSGDLSVYWYQQSLDQGLQFLIQYYNGEERAKGNILERFSAQQFPDLHSELNLSSLELGDSALYFCASSVDPSGRAKAGELFFGEGSRLTVL.

The chain couples TRBV9 to TRBJ1-1; TRBD1 might be the D (5 bases). The CDR3 runs 13 residues. V was pared by 2 bases and J by 7 bases, with 12 bases between. The V gene's germline CDR1 is SGDLS and CDR2 YYNGEE. Here the CDR3 reads CASSVTGELEAFF. DNA for the CDR3: TGTGCCAGCAGCGTTACGGGGGAACTTGAAGCTTTCTTT.

The chain links TRBV10-2 to TRBJ2-5; either TRBD1 or TRBD2 may fit D (5 bases each). Per the germline V gene, CDR1 is WSHSY and CDR2 is SAAADI. V was trimmed by 2 bases and J by 3 bases, leaving 19 bases between them. This CDR3 contains 17 residues. The CDR3, as DNA: TGCGCCAGCAGTGAGCCCCTGGGGCCAAGGAGGAAAGAGACCCAGTACTTC. Protein: CASSEPLGPRRKETQYF.